This T cell receptor beta chain was retrieved from a study of T cells in Graves' hyperthyroidism and ophthalmopathy. Study-level background: Initial diagnosis, before any treatment, was when peripheral blood was collected.

It was RNA transcripts that yielded the amplified TCR beta CDR3 regions. The TCR CDR3 first-round RT-PCR relied on the HTBI primer set. TCRdb redid the calling of the multiplex PCR reads with MiXCR, one entry per CDR3 protein. The sample shows tens of thousands of distinct CDR3 sequences, roughly 52% of them seen only once. Germline trimming cut 6 bases from V and 7 bases from J; bases unmatched to any gene: 8. Germline assignment: CDR1 SGHNT and CDR2 YENEEA. CDR3 length: 14 residues. Not enrolled were patients with uncontrolled infection, other autoimmune disease, pregnancy or lactation. The blood was taken when hyperthyroidism was first diagnosed, before any ophthalmopathy symptoms showed up.

The rearrangement uses TRBV11-3 and TRBJ1-1; TRBD1 agrees at 10 bases. Sequenced material: blood. The source is a woman aged 50 to 60 with Graves' hyperthyroidism that later progressed to Graves' ophthalmopathy. The CDR3 reads CASSAGTGEVEAFF. CDR3 bases: TGTGCCAGCAGTGCTGGGACAGGGGAGGTTGAAGCTTTCTTT.